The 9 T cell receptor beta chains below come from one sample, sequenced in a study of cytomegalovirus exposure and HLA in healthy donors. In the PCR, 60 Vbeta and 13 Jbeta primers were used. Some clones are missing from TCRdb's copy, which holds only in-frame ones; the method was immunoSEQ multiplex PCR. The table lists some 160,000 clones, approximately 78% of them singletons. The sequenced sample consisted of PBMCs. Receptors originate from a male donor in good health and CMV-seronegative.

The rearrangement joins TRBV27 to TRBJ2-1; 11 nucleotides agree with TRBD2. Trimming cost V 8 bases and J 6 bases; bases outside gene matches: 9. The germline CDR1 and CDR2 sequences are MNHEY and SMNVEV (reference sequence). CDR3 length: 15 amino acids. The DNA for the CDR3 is TGTGCCAGCCACCCCCTAGCGGGAGGCCCCAATGAGCAGTTCTTC. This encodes CASHPLAGGPNEQFF.

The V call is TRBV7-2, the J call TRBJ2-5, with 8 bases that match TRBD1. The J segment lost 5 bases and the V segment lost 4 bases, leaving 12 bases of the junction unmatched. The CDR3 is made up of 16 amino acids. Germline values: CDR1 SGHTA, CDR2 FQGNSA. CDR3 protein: CASSSPPGGSWETQYF. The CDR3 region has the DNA TGTGCCAGCAGCTCTCCTCCAGGGGGCTCGTGGGAGACCCAGTACTTC. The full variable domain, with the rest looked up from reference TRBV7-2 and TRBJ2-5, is GAGVSQSPSNKVTEKGKDVELRCDPISGHTALYWYRQSLGQGLEFLIYFQGNSAPDKSGLPSDRFSAERTGGSVSTLTIQRTQQEDSAVYLCASSSPPGGSWETQYFGPGTRLLVL.

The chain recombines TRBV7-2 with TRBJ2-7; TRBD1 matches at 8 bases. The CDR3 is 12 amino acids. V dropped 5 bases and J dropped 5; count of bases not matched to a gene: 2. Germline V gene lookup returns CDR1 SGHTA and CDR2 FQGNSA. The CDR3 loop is CASSLQGDEQYF. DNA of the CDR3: TGTGCCAGCAGCCTACAGGGGGACGAGCAGTACTTC.

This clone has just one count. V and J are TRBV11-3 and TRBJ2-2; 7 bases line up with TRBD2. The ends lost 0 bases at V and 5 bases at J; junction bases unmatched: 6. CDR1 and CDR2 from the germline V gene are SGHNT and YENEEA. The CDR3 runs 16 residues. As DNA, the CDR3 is TGTGCCAGCAGCTTAGACGGGGGGAAGGGAACCGGGGAGCTGTTTTTT. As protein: CASSLDGGKGTGELFF. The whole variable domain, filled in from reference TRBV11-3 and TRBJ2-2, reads EAGVVQSPRYKIIEKKQPVAFWCNPISGHNTLYWYLQNLGQGPELLIRYENEEAVDDSQLPKDRFSAERLKGVDSTLKIQPAELGDSAVYLCASSLDGGKGTGELFFGEGSRLTVL.

CDR3 nucleotides: TGTGCCAGCAGCCCACGGGATACGGCAATCCACGAGCAGTACTTC. It specifies CASSPRDTAIHEQYF. V gene TRBV7-9 combines with J gene TRBJ2-7; D perhaps matches TRBD2 (5 bases). V was clipped by 5 bases and J by 5 bases, with 19 bases between them. CDR3 length: 15 amino acids. Per germline, CDR1 SEHNR and CDR2 FQNEAQ (reference sequence).

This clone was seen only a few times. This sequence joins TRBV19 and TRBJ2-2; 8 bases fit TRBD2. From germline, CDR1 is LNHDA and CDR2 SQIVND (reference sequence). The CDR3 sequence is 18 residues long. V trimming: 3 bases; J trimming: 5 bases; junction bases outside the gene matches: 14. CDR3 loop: CASSIDRRGGRRTGELFF. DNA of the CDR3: TGTGCCAGTAGTATTGACCGTCGGGGGGGCCGACGGACCGGGGAGCTGTTTTTT.

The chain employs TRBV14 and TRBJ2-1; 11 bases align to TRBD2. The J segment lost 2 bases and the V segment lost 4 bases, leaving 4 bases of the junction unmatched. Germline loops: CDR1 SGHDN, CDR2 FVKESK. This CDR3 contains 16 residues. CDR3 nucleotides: TGTGCCAGCAGCCTCACGGGACTAGCGGCCTACAATGAGCAGTTCTTC. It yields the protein CASSLTGLAAYNEQFF.

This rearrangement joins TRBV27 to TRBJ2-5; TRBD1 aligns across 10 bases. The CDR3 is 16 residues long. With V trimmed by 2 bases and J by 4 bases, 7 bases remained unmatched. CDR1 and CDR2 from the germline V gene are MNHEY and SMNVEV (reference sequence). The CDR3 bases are TGTGCCAGCAGTTTACGCTGGACAGGGGGTGGAGAGACCCAGTACTTC. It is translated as CASSLRWTGGGETQYF.

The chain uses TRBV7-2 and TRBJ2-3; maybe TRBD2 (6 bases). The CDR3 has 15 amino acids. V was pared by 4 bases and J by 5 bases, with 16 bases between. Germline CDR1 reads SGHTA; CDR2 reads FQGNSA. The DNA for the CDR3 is TGTGCCAGCAGCTCGGGACTCCTAGAGGGAGATACGCAGTATTTT. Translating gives CASSSGLLEGDTQYF. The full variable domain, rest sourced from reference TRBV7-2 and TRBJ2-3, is GAGVSQSPSNKVTEKGKDVELRCDPISGHTALYWYRQSLGQGLEFLIYFQGNSAPDKSGLPSDRFSAERTGGSVSTLTIQRTQQEDSAVYLCASSSGLLEGDTQYFGPGTRLTVL.